This T cell receptor (beta chain) derives from a study of blood T cell repertoires in COVID-19 (dated by TCRdb to about 2020). Background on the whole study: Collaborator samples came from the United States, Italy and Spain and covered acute and convalescent phases of COVID-19. Nearly every sample came with metadata listing a de-identified subject ID, COVID-19 status, age in years and sex. Where available, HLA class I and class II types were taken from metadata supplied by the sample provider and were not determined by assay-based typing. Samples came from the ongoing ImmuneRACE study (first 160 participants) plus 1,254 subjects from 6 global collaborators. The repertoires were released in a freely available public database intended as a resource for research on the immune response to SARS-CoV-2. The prospective study material was composed of cDNA or gDNA derived from T cells, B-cell-depleted T cells, or PBMCs. Deeply sampled blood TCRbeta repertoires from subjects exposed to, actively infected with, or recovered from COVID-19 were included in the dataset. General conclusions and limits of the study: Clinical and demographic metadata were provided uncurated, with the amount varying by source and participant.

In Seattle, one collaborating source enrolled patients while the infection was active and tracked those patients longitudinally over the course of disease. Collaborating institutions collected whole blood in K2EDTA tubes following their own protocols. For TCRbeta analysis, collaborators shipped samples as frozen whole blood, isolated PBMCs, or DNA extracted from either of those sample types. A remark on this clone: It lacks a known antigen. No qualities accompany the bases; no much larger clone lies one base away.

The immunoSEQ Assay, a bias-controlled multiplex PCR, was used to amplify TCRbeta CDR3 regions from genomic DNA. The authors' analysis ran thus. The number of nucleated cells in each sample was estimated from the amplification of reference gene primers within the assay. To quantify the absolute abundance of each unique TCRbeta CDR3 rearrangement, sequence reads were collapsed and filtered. For each sample, productive Simpson clonality was calculated as the square root of Simpson's diversity index across productive rearrangements. Here the immuneACCESS table is served through TCRdb, limited to in-frame sequences with V and J called. Missing clones are a known gap in these copies; in checked studies unresolved V genes cover under half, and the rest lacks a known reason. The V and J calls and clone size come from that table; D and trimming were worked out from the DNA. The sample contains more than 300,000 clones, around 87% of them found a single time. The top ten constitute about 10% of the sample.

The CDR3 numbers 16 residues from cysteine through phenylalanine. Only the CDR3 region is kept as DNA, spanning 48 bases read in frame from base 1. CDR1 MDHEN and CDR2 SYDVKM are derived from the germline V gene. Trimming costs V 1 base and J 4 bases, and their ends lie 13 bases apart. The sequence was obtained from a woman in her thirties with COVID-19, enrolled during active disease. The sequenced sample consisted of peripheral blood. The chain links TRBV28 with TRBJ1-4, and perhaps TRBD1 as D gene, on 5 matching bases. The CDR3 corresponds to CASSLYRLGFNEKLFF. The DNA sequence is as follows: TGTGCCAGCAGTTTATACAGGTTGGGATTTAATGAAAAACTGTTTTTT.